Listed below are T cell receptor beta chains from one sample, sequenced in a study of early T cells in non-severe SARS-CoV-2 infection. TCRdb recomputed calls from the 5' RACE reads with MiXCR, one row per CDR3 protein. This sample carries about 77,000 distinct CDR3 sequences, more than 4% of them seen once, and the ten largest clones take around 7.5%. The sample consisted of whole blood, taken at baseline. Source of these receptors: an adult who was a healthcare worker with PCR-confirmed SARS-CoV-2 infection or an uninfected control (not recorded which). CDR3s include the opening cysteine and the closing phenylalanine or tryptophan. D genes are given only for firm matches. Clone size is stated in some rows and not others, as once, few, many or a class when expanded.

size	V	J	D	CDR3	DNA
-	TRBV6-5	TRBJ2-1	-	CASSRGSRSSYNEQFF	TGTGCCAGCAGTAGGGGCAGTCGAAGCTCCTACAATGAGCAGTTCTTC
many	TRBV20-1	TRBJ2-4	-	CSASGRTGGAKNIQYF	TGCAGTGCTAGTGGGAGGACAGGCGGAGCCAAAAACATTCAGTACTTC
many	TRBV7-9	TRBJ1-3	-	CASSLVVGPFSGNTIYF	TGTGCCAGCAGCTTGGTGGTGGGACCCTTCTCTGGAAACACCATATATTTT
few	TRBV12-3/TRBV12-4	TRBJ2-7	TRBD2	CASTHTGGFGDEQYF	TGTGCCAGCACCCATACGGGAGGTTTTGGGGACGAGCAGTACTTC
few	TRBV7-2	TRBJ2-3	TRBD2	CASSLGVAGGTDTQYF	TGTGCCAGCAGCTTAGGAGTAGCGGGAGGCACAGATACGCAGTATTTT
many	TRBV12-3/TRBV12-4	TRBJ1-6	-	CASSSLGGGRSPLHF	TGTGCCAGCAGTTCCCTCGGGGGGGGGAGATCACCCCTCCACTTT
-	TRBV5-1	TRBJ2-5	-	CASSPRKPGREETQYF	TGCGCCAGCAGCCCGCGCAAACCGGGGCGAGAAGAGACCCAGTACTTC
many	TRBV6-5	TRBJ2-3	TRBD2	CASSYLSAGGTQYF	TGTGCCAGCAGTTACCTCTCGGCGGGGGGGACGCAGTATTTT
-	TRBV9	TRBJ2-7	-	CASSPRDFPVGEQYF	TGTGCCAGCAGCCCCCGGGACTTCCCGGTAGGCGAGCAGTACTTC
few	TRBV13	TRBJ1-1	-	CASSLGSQGQEAFF	TGTGCCAGCAGCTTAGGGTCCCAGGGCCAAGAAGCTTTCTTT
many	TRBV7-8	TRBJ1-2	TRBD1	CASSPRDRGYGYTF	TGTGCCAGCAGCCCTCGGGACAGGGGTTATGGCTACACCTTC
few	TRBV7-9	TRBJ2-7	-	CASSPLASSGEQYF	TGTGCCAGCAGCCCATTAGCCAGTTCGGGGGAGCAGTACTTC
-	TRBV9	TRBJ2-2	-	CASSVKQGYTGELFF	TGTGCCAGCAGCGTGAAGCAGGGGTACACCGGGGAGCTGTTTTTT
many	TRBV7-6	TRBJ1-2	-	CASSLAGPIGYYGYTF	TGTGCCAGCAGCTTAGCGGGACCTATAGGCTACTATGGCTACACCTTC
few	TRBV10-2	TRBJ1-2	TRBD1	CASSEGQGARGYTF	TGCGCCAGCAGTGAGGGACAGGGGGCTAGAGGCTACACCTTC
many	TRBV10-3	TRBJ2-3	TRBD2	CAISEPSGSADTQYF	TGTGCCATCAGTGAGCCTAGCGGGAGCGCAGATACGCAGTATTTT
-	TRBV27	TRBJ2-2	-	CASSFKATTGELFF	TGTGCCAGCAGTTTCAAGGCTACCACCGGGGAGCTGTTTTTT
many	TRBV27	TRBJ2-7	-	CASSSSMRGGIHEQYF	TGTGCCAGCAGTTCCTCCATGAGGGGCGGGATCCACGAGCAGTACTTC
few	TRBV6-5	TRBJ2-7	TRBD1	CASSTPSQGATYEQYF	TGTGCCAGCAGTACACCCTCTCAGGGGGCCACCTACGAGCAGTACTTC
few	TRBV2	TRBJ1-1	-	CASSGENTEAFF	TGTGCCAGCAGTGGGGAAAACACTGAAGCTTTCTTT
-	TRBV7-2	TRBJ2-5	TRBD2	CASRVRGCSGGRWTQYF	TGTGCCAGCCGCGTCCGGGGTTGTTCGGGCGGGAGGTGGACCCAGTACTTC
-	TRBV18	TRBJ2-7	-	CASSPRADSSYEQYF	TGTGCCAGCTCACCACGGGCGGATAGCTCCTACGAGCAGTACTTC
many	TRBV30	TRBJ2-3	-	CAWSVGAGTDTQYF	TGTGCCTGGAGTGTAGGGGCTGGCACAGATACGCAGTATTTT
many	TRBV7-8	TRBJ2-2	TRBD2	CASSLARMTSGLSNTGELFF	TGTGCCAGCAGCTTAGCAAGGATGACTAGCGGGCTATCGAACACCGGGGAGCTGTTTTTT
many	TRBV29-1	TRBJ2-1	TRBD2	CSVEVGTNEQFF	TGCAGCGTTGAAGTTGGGACTAACGAGCAGTTCTTC
-	TRBV19	TRBJ2-1	TRBD1	CASSIEGQGYNEQFF	TGTGCCAGTAGTATAGAAGGACAGGGTTACAATGAGCAGTTCTTC
many	TRBV24-1	TRBJ2-3	-	CATSDSGGPSTDTQYF	TGTGCCACCAGTGATTCAGGCGGACCTAGCACAGATACGCAGTATTTT
few	TRBV6-5	TRBJ2-7	TRBD1	CASSSSDRVRQYF	TGTGCCAGCAGTTCCAGCGACAGGGTTCGGCAGTACTTC
many	TRBV20-1	TRBJ1-6	TRBD1	CSGGQQSSYNSPLHF	TGCAGTGGGGGACAGCAGAGCTCCTATAATTCACCCCTCCACTTT
many	TRBV20-1	TRBJ2-1	-	CSPTREEQFF	TGCAGTCCGACGCGAGAGGAGCAGTTCTTC
-	TRBV4-1	TRBJ1-1	-	CASSPRDFTTEAFF	TGCGCCAGCAGCCCGCGGGATTTTACCACTGAAGCTTTCTTT
many	TRBV9	TRBJ2-5	TRBD2	CASSVVEGGRETQYF	TGTGCCAGCAGCGTAGTGGAAGGCGGGAGAGAGACCCAGTACTTC
-	TRBV11-2	TRBJ1-4	-	CASSLGFGGSYEKLFF	TGTGCCAGCAGCTTAGGATTCGGTGGCAGCTATGAAAAACTGTTTTTT
-	TRBV29-1	TRBJ1-5	TRBD1	CSAMGQVGQPQHF	TGCAGCGCAATGGGACAGGTTGGACAGCCCCAGCATTTT
few	TRBV4-2	TRBJ2-4	TRBD1	CASSQSAGGAGNIQYF	TGTGCCAGCAGCCAAAGCGCAGGGGGCGCAGGGAACATTCAGTACTTC
few	TRBV28	TRBJ1-6	TRBD1	CAGTGQGNNSPLHF	TGTGCCGGAACGGGACAGGGTAATAATTCACCCCTCCACTTT
-	TRBV5-4	TRBJ2-3	TRBD2	CASSGSGSTVNTQYF	TGTGCCAGCAGCGGTAGCGGGAGTACGGTTAATACGCAGTATTTT
-	TRBV29-1	TRBJ2-1	TRBD2	CSVPPSAGGRGNEQFF	TGCAGCGTCCCACCCTCGGCGGGAGGGCGGGGCAATGAGCAGTTCTTC
-	TRBV3-1	TRBJ2-2	TRBD2	CASREAGYLTGELFF	TGTGCCAGCAGGGAAGCGGGATATCTCACCGGGGAGCTGTTTTTT
-	TRBV9	TRBJ2-1	-	CASSVAPSYNEQFF	TGTGCCAGCAGCGTAGCACCCTCCTACAATGAGCAGTTCTTC
many	TRBV18	TRBJ1-3	-	CASSPSSSGNTIYF	TGTGCCAGCTCACCCTCAAGCTCTGGAAACACCATATATTTT
many	TRBV10-1	TRBJ1-1	-	CASSESGREAFF	TGCGCCAGCAGTGAGTCCGGCAGGGAGGCTTTCTTT
few	TRBV6-5	TRBJ1-1	-	CASSQQGNTEAFF	TGTGCCAGCAGTCAACAGGGCAACACTGAAGCTTTCTTT
few	TRBV20-1	TRBJ2-7	-	CSANQGAGAYEQYF	TGCAGTGCCAACCAGGGGGCGGGAGCCTACGAGCAGTACTTC
many	TRBV4-1	TRBJ1-6	-	CASSQRTGPDNSPLHF	TGCGCCAGCAGCCAACGAACCGGGCCAGATAATTCACCCCTCCACTTT
-	TRBV10-3	TRBJ2-7	TRBD1	CAISPGQGAYEQYF	TGTGCCATCAGCCCGGGACAGGGGGCCTACGAGCAGTACTTC
few	TRBV19	TRBJ1-2	TRBD1	CASGGQREFYGYTF	TGTGCCAGTGGGGGACAGAGGGAATTCTATGGCTACACCTTC
many	TRBV28	TRBJ2-3	TRBD2	CASTLGAGELNTQYF	TGTGCCAGCACCCTCGGAGCGGGAGAGCTGAATACGCAGTATTTT
many	TRBV11-2	TRBJ2-5	TRBD1	CASSPRTGGETQYF	TGTGCCAGCAGCCCGAGGACAGGGGGCGAGACCCAGTACTTC
many	TRBV28	TRBJ2-7	TRBD1	CASSSDRRDRLSEQYF	TGTGCCAGCAGTTCCGATCGCCGGGACAGGCTCTCCGAGCAGTACTTC
many	TRBV28	TRBJ1-2	-	CASSPWTDVSYGYTF	TGTGCCAGCAGTCCTTGGACAGACGTCAGCTATGGCTACACCTTC
-	TRBV10-3	TRBJ1-6	TRBD1	CAIRDRDNSPLHF	TGTGCCATCAGGGACAGGGATAATTCACCCCTCCACTTT
few	TRBV14	TRBJ1-1	-	CASSPSTGTVAEAFF	TGTGCCAGCAGCCCCTCCACAGGGACGGTTGCTGAAGCTTTCTTT
many	TRBV20-1	TRBJ2-7	-	CSASLQGSYEQYF	TGCAGTGCTAGCTTACAGGGCTCCTACGAGCAGTACTTC
many	TRBV24-1	TRBJ2-1	-	CATSQTGPSYNEQFF	TGTGCCACCAGCCAGACAGGACCTTCCTACAATGAGCAGTTCTTC
many	TRBV6-6	TRBJ2-1	TRBD2	CASSYLREDEQFF	TGTGCCAGCAGTTACTTACGGGAGGATGAGCAGTTCTTC
many	TRBV11-2	TRBJ2-7	TRBD2	CASSTASGYYYEQYF	TGTGCCAGCAGCACTGCTAGCGGGTACTACTACGAGCAGTACTTC
-	TRBV20-1	TRBJ2-3	-	CSAISGLGTQYF	TGCAGTGCCATCTCGGGACTTGGTACGCAGTATTTT
few	TRBV6-5	TRBJ2-5	TRBD1	CASSGTGGDHGTQYF	TGTGCCAGCAGTGGGACAGGGGGCGATCACGGGACCCAGTACTTC